A selection of T cell receptor beta chains follows, all from one sample in a study of T cell repertoires in cytomegalovirus infection. These receptors have no identified antigens. TCRdb re-called the reads with MiXCR, one entry per CDR3 protein. The profile shows fewer than 650,000 distinct CDR3 sequences, approximately 40% of them singletons. This material consisted of cultured PBMCs, taken from culture after CMV antigen stimulation. The receptors were gathered from a human donor in good health (CMV status not recorded). Some clones in this sample may be carry-over from other donors' samples. Both conserved end residues are part of each CDR3. The D gene is left open where the match is weak. Not all rows give a size; the values are once, few, many and, for expanded clones, a class.

clone size: .
D gene: .
V gene: TRBV7-2
J gene: TRBJ2-3
CDR3 protein: CASSLLSGTYYRDTQYF

clone size: few
D gene: .
V gene: TRBV6-2/TRBV6-3
J gene: TRBJ2-2
CDR3 protein: CASSYLPPGIPVWAGYTGELFF

clone size: few
D gene: TRBD2
V gene: TRBV11-2
J gene: TRBJ2-7
CDR3 protein: CASGFGLAYEQYF

clone size: few
D gene: .
V gene: TRBV18
J gene: TRBJ2-1
CDR3 protein: CASSGRGSDEQFF

clone size: .
D gene: .
V gene: TRBV5-3
J gene: TRBJ2-1
CDR3 protein: CASSRSGGSDEQFF

clone size: .
D gene: TRBD2
V gene: TRBV7-8
J gene: TRBJ2-1
CDR3 protein: CASSPPGGGPLRMVF

clone size: few
D gene: .
V gene: TRBV7-2
J gene: TRBJ2-1
CDR3 protein: CASSIQGSRGNEQFF

clone size: .
D gene: .
V gene: TRBV5-5
J gene: TRBJ2-5
CDR3 protein: CASSFDPSEETQYF

clone size: .
D gene: .
V gene: TRBV20-1
J gene: TRBJ2-3
CDR3 protein: CSATSTDTQYF

clone size: .
D gene: TRBD2
V gene: TRBV7-2
J gene: TRBJ2-4
CDR3 protein: CASSPRGRAGLDIQYF

clone size: .
D gene: .
V gene: TRBV5-1
J gene: TRBJ2-1
CDR3 protein: CASSLAGGTGNEQFF

clone size: .
D gene: .
V gene: TRBV6-6
J gene: TRBJ1-2
CDR3 protein: CASSYTQHSPYGYTF

clone size: .
D gene: TRBD2
V gene: TRBV4-2
J gene: TRBJ2-1
CDR3 protein: CASSQTDRGGGEQFF

clone size: .
D gene: TRBD1
V gene: TRBV7-9
J gene: TRBJ1-2
CDR3 protein: CASNSPRGQGASGYTF

clone size: .
D gene: TRBD2
V gene: TRBV20-1
J gene: TRBJ2-7
CDR3 protein: CSASEMSGSFAEQYF

clone size: .
D gene: .
V gene: TRBV4-2
J gene: TRBJ2-7
CDR3 protein: CASSAGPEVYEQYF

clone size: .
D gene: TRBD2
V gene: TRBV20-1
J gene: TRBJ2-3
CDR3 protein: CSARWGGGVDTQYF

clone size: once
D gene: TRBD1
V gene: TRBV2
J gene: TRBJ1-6
CDR3 protein: CASRPGQGHSPLHF

clone size: .
D gene: .
V gene: TRBV2
J gene: TRBJ2-2
CDR3 protein: CASRRRAGPNTGELFF

clone size: .
D gene: TRBD2
V gene: TRBV2
J gene: TRBJ2-7
CDR3 protein: CASSEAVVAGGEQYF

clone size: few
D gene: .
V gene: TRBV24-1
J gene: TRBJ2-1
CDR3 protein: CATSEAGSYNEQFF

clone size: .
D gene: TRBD2
V gene: TRBV20-1
J gene: TRBJ2-3
CDR3 protein: CSAGTSPADTQYF

clone size: few
D gene: .
V gene: TRBV12-3/TRBV12-4
J gene: TRBJ2-7
CDR3 protein: CASSLNEGAYEQYF

clone size: once
D gene: TRBD2
V gene: TRBV6-6
J gene: TRBJ2-1
CDR3 protein: CASRDYGLAGGVEQFF

clone size: .
D gene: .
V gene: TRBV24-1
J gene: TRBJ2-5
CDR3 protein: CATSDLQGGMETQYF